This TCR beta chain was identified in a study of ipilimumab plus nivolumab after autologous stem cell transplantation. Whole-study results and caveats: Authors suggest TCR repertoire, Treg phenotype and gut microbiota support further study.

Patients got ipilimumab 1 mg/kg beginning 14 to 28 days post-transplant. Dosing: nivolumab 3 mg/kg IV, weeks 1, 4, 7, 10, then every two weeks to week 26. Measured with immunoSEQ multiplex PCR; TCRdb has only the in-frame clones, and not every one. The table records around 17,000 clones, roughly 70% of them present only once. With 4 bases removed from V and 0 bases from J, the gap between germline ends came to 13 bases. CDR1 and CDR2 from the germline V gene are GTSNPN and SVGIG (reference sequence). The CDR3 has 15 amino acids. This clone was observed a handful of times. Its target is unknown. The sample consisted of PBMCs, taken in a trial of ipilimumab plus nivolumab as post-transplant consolidation. The TCR originated in a male donor with diffuse large B-cell lymphoma. The chain recombines TRBV30 with TRBJ1-3; D remains unclear. The CDR3 protein is CAWNGDRDSGNTIYF. The CDR3 DNA reads as TGTGCCTGGAACGGGGATCGCGACTCTGGAAACACCATATATTTT.